These 17 T cell receptor beta chains came from one sample sequenced in a study of identical twins. Each CDR3 protein gets one entry after TCRdb re-called the 5' RACE reads with MiXCR. The table shows approximately 500,000 distinct CDR3 sequences, with approximately 16% occurring only once. The same sample was also used in a study of yellow fever vaccine responses in identical twins.

The sample consisted of CD4+ T cells sorted from blood. The receptors were sampled from a woman aged 18-29 years in good health.

The rearrangement uses TRBV3-1 and TRBJ1-1; 7 bases map to TRBD1. Germline trimming cut 4 bases from V and 3 bases from J; bases unmatched to any gene: 14. This CDR3 contains 17 residues. Germline V CDR1 and CDR2: LGHDT, YNNKEL (reference sequence). The chain's CDR3 is CASSPRQGWTTDTEAFF. Here the CDR3 DNA reads TGTGCCAGCAGCCCCCGACAGGGTTGGACCACGGACACTGAAGCTTTCTTT.

The chain couples TRBV11-2 to TRBJ2-7; D may be TRBD2 (6 bases). V was pared by 3 bases and J by 2 bases, with 14 bases between. The CDR3 is 15 amino acids. Germline assignment: CDR1 SGHAT and CDR2 FQNNGV. CDR3: CASSLEAGQAYEQYF. CDR3 bases: TGTGCCAGCAGCTTGGAAGCGGGCCAGGCCTACGAGCAGTACTTC.

There are a few counts of this clonotype. The gene calls are TRBV4-1 and TRBJ1-1; D not certain. The CDR3 contains 14 residues. From germline, CDR1 is MGHRA and CDR2 YSYEKL. Trimming cost V 2 bases and J 1 base, with 8 bases left between them. CDR3 bases: TGCGCCAGCAGCCAATTAATAGAGAACACTGAAGCTTTCTTT. This translates into CASSQLIENTEAFF.

This clonotype was picked up a small number of times. A read error may produce the germline difference seen at one junction end. The rearrangement uses TRBV5-1 and TRBJ2-5, with D maybe TRBD1 (6 bases). The germline gives CDR1 SGHRS, CDR2 YFSETQ. This CDR3 region has 16 residues. This CDR3 is CASSTEGRGHQETQYF. The CDR3 DNA reads TGCGCCAGCAGCACCGAGGGAAGGGGACACCAGGAGACCCAGTACTTC.

This chain links TRBV5-5 with TRBJ2-6; D might be TRBD1 (5 bases). CDR3 length: 14 residues. From germline, CDR1 is SGHKS and CDR2 YYEKEE (reference sequence). Trimming took 9 bases from V and 3 from J, leaving 13 bases between them. This CDR3 is CATLAGYGANVLTF. The CDR3 coding sequence is TGTGCCACGCTTGCAGGGTATGGGGCCAACGTCCTGACTTTC.

At least ten counts were recorded for this clonotype. CDR3 protein: CASSGGLDTQYF. The CDR3 DNA sequence: TGTGCCAGTAGCGGGGGCCTAGATACGCAGTATTTT. The V call is TRBV7-9, the J call TRBJ2-3; 9 bases map to TRBD2. This CDR3 region has 12 residues. V lost 9 bases and J lost 5; bases outside the gene matches: 3. CDR1 and CDR2 from the germline V gene are SEHNR and FQNEAQ (reference sequence). The complete variable domain, with remaining parts taken from reference TRBV7-9 and TRBJ2-3, reads DTGVSQNPRHKITKRGQNVTFRCDPISEHNRLYWYRQTLGQGPEFLTYFQNEAQLEKSRLLSDRFSAERPKGSFSTLEIQRTEQGDSAMYLCASSGGLDTQYFGPGTRLTVL.

V gene TRBV6-1 combines with J gene TRBJ1-2; 11 bases line up with TRBD1. This CDR3 has 15 residues. Germline V gene lookup returns CDR1 MNHNS and CDR2 SASEGT. The V and J ends lost 6 bases and 8 bases, in that order; junction bases with no gene match: 11. DNA of the CDR3: TGTGCCAGCAGCCGCGGGGGGACAGGGGGTGGAGGCTACACCTTC. This sequence encodes CASSRGGTGGGGYTF.

This clonotype was counted only a few times. V gene TRBV19 combines with J gene TRBJ2-2, with D possibly being TRBD2 (6 bases). The ends were cut back, 7 bases at V and 0 bases at J, with 15 bases in the middle. CDR3 length: 16 amino acids. From germline, CDR1 is LNHDA and CDR2 SQIVND (reference sequence). CDR3 DNA sequence: TGTGCCAGTACGGGCTGGGACTCCTCGAACACCGGGGAGCTGTTTTTT. Translation: CASTGWDSSNTGELFF.

The chain carries TRBV18 and TRBJ2-4, with 11 bases matching TRBD2. Germline CDR1 KGHSH, CDR2 LQKENI. V shed 3 bases, J shed 2 bases, and the junction held 3 bases outside the gene matches. The CDR3 totals 16 residues. The CDR3 bases are TGTGCCAGCTCACCCACTAGCGGGGGACCCAAAAACATTCAGTACTTC. It specifies CASSPTSGGPKNIQYF.

This clonotype was seen a few times. The chain joins TRBV12-3 or TRBV12-4 to TRBJ2-7; 8 nucleotides align to TRBD1. Losses at the gene ends were 5 bases for V and 6 bases for J; bases not matched to a gene: 9. The CDR3 spans 14 residues. The CDR3 region is CASSPSQGAFEQYF. The CDR3 nucleotides are TGTGCCAGCAGTCCCAGTCAGGGGGCTTTCGAGCAGTACTTC.

This clonotype has just a few counts. This chain joins TRBV6-4 and TRBJ2-5; maybe TRBD1 (6 bases). Germline assignment: CDR1 MRHNA and CDR2 SNTAGT. The CDR3 extends over 14 amino acids. V was trimmed by 6 bases and J by 3 bases, leaving 14 bases between them. In nucleotides, the CDR3 is TGTGCCAGCAGCCATCAGACAGGAAAAGAGACCCAGTACTTC. Protein: CASSHQTGKETQYF.

This clonotype has a handful of counts. The chain carries TRBV28 and TRBJ1-4; 7 nucleotides align to TRBD1. Per the germline V gene, CDR1 is MDHEN and CDR2 is SYDVKM. Trimming removed 2 bases from V and 8 bases from J; junction bases left unmatched: 5. This CDR3 region has 14 residues. CDR3 loop: CASSLDRGQEKLFF. The CDR3 DNA follows: TGTGCCAGCAGTTTAGATAGGGGGCAAGAAAAACTGTTTTTT.

In DNA, the CDR3 is TGTGCCAGCAGTAACCTATACGGCTACACCTTC. Its protein product is CASSNLYGYTF. This chain uses TRBV28 with TRBJ1-2, with no clear D. The germline gives CDR1 MDHEN, CDR2 SYDVKM. The ends were cut back, 5 bases at V and 8 bases at J, with 9 bases in the middle. The CDR3 loop spans 11 amino acids.

This rearrangement joins TRBV5-1 to TRBJ2-1, with D possibly matching TRBD1 (6 bases). CDR3 length: 17 residues. Trimming stripped 2 bases from V and 1 base from J, with 16 bases between. The germline V gene encodes CDR1 SGHRS and CDR2 YFSETQ. CDR3 sequence reads: CASSFPLQGRSYNEQFF. DNA of the CDR3: TGCGCCAGCAGCTTCCCGTTACAGGGTCGGTCCTACAATGAGCAGTTCTTC.

This chain links TRBV11-2 with TRBJ2-2, with D tentatively TRBD2 (6 bases). CDR1 is SGHAT and CDR2 is FQNNGV in the germline V gene. The CDR3 covers 15 residues. Trimming removed 5 bases at V and 0 bases at J, with 10 bases between. The CDR3 loop is CASSPDYANTGELFF. The CDR3 DNA follows: TGTGCCAGCAGCCCGGACTACGCGAACACCGGGGAGCTGTTTTTT.

A few counts support this clonotype. The V call is TRBV3-1, the J call TRBJ2-1; TRBD2 matches 8 bases. There are 16 residues in the CDR3. Germline CDR1 is LGHDT and CDR2 is YNNKEL (reference sequence). The V segment lost 4 bases and the J segment 0 bases; nucleotides outside the gene matches: 5. The CDR3 reads CASSPGLASSYNEQFF. The CDR3 DNA sequence: TGTGCCAGCAGCCCCGGACTAGCCAGCTCCTACAATGAGCAGTTCTTC.

The chain couples TRBV5-1 to TRBJ2-7, with D perhaps matching TRBD1 (6 bases). Germline assignment: CDR1 SGHRS and CDR2 YFSETQ. This CDR3 has 15 residues. Trimming took 5 bases from V and 6 from J, leaving 21 bases between them. The chain's CDR3 is CASRRTGIQAGEQYF. Written as DNA, the CDR3 is TGCGCCAGCAGAAGAACAGGGATCCAGGCGGGCGAGCAGTACTTC. Full variable domain (missing parts from reference TRBV5-1 and TRBJ2-7): KAGVTQTPRYLIKTRGQQVTLSCSPISGHRSVSWYQQTPGQGLQFLFEYFSETQRNKGNFPGRFSGRQFSNSRSEMNVSTLELGDSALYLCASRRTGIQAGEQYFGPGTRLTVT.